This TCR beta chain was profiled in a study of blood T cell repertoires in COVID-19. Study at large: Whether acute or convalescent, the COVID-19 samples came from the United States, Italy and Spain. In each case, the material was cDNA or gDNA derived from T cells, B-cell-depleted T cells, or PBMCs.

The CDR3 has 16 amino acids. The germline CDR1 and CDR2 sequences are SGHNT and YENEEA. V lost 4 bases and J lost 4; bases outside the gene matches: 9. Source study methods: Amplification of reference gene primers was used by the study to estimate nucleated cell counts. The method was immunoSEQ multiplex PCR; TCRdb's version includes in-frame clones alone and lacks a portion of them. V, J and clone size were drawn from that table, and D and trimming were deduced from the DNA. Here the sample spans roughly 250,000 clones, 84% being singletons. The receptor was derived from a man between 45 and 60 years old with acute or convalescent COVID-19. The rearrangement joins TRBV11-3 to TRBJ2-1, with TRBD2 identical over 8 bases. The sequenced material came from peripheral blood. CDR3 protein: CASSSRRGGGYNEQFF. Written as DNA, the CDR3 is TGTGCCAGCAGCTCCCGACGGGGGGGCGGATACAATGAGCAGTTCTTC. The whole variable domain, filled in from reference TRBV11-3 and TRBJ2-1, reads EAGVVQSPRYKIIEKKQPVAFWCNPISGHNTLYWYLQNLGQGPELLIRYENEEAVDDSQLPKDRFSAERLKGVDSTLKIQPAELGDSAVYLCASSSRRGGGYNEQFFGPGTRLTVL.